This TCR beta chain was obtained from a study of shared clonotypes between healthy human individuals. The V end was cut by 0 bases, the J end by 7 bases, with 9 bases between. CDR1 LGHNA and CDR2 YNFKEQ come from the germline V gene. The CDR3 has 13 residues. Comments on this clone: What it recognizes is unknown.

The repertoire was sequenced with immunoSEQ multiplex PCR; TCRdb's copy has only in-frame clones and lacks some. The sample lists about 1 million clones, roughly 80% occurring once. Findings and caveats of the study: Generally, estimated richness proved larger in naive subsets than it did in memory subsets.

This TCR was sampled from a man between 18 and 29 years old in good health. This rearrangement joins TRBV4-2 to TRBJ1-2; TRBD1 is a possible D gene (5 bases). Sequenced material: memory CD4+ T cells sorted from blood. The subset is: CD45RA-negative fraction. The CDR3 loop reads CASSQDITGGYTF. CDR3 DNA: TGTGCCAGCAGCCAAGACATTACAGGTGGCTACACCTTC.